This record looks at one T cell receptor (beta chain) sequence and its context. Its recognized antigen is unknown. No base quality information exists; no much larger clone differs at one position. This sample was taken from a study of blood T cell repertoires in COVID-19 (dated by TCRdb to the early 2020s). The study in broad terms: Samples covering the acute and convalescent phases of COVID-19 were provided by collaborators in the United States, Italy and Spain. The material from the prospective study consisted of cDNA or gDNA derived from T cells, B-cell-depleted T cells, or PBMCs. The dataset comprised deeply sampled blood TCRbeta repertoires from subjects exposed to, actively infected with, or recovered from COVID-19. The repertoires were released in a freely available public database meant as a resource for research on the immune response to SARS-CoV-2. The samples were drawn from the first 160 participants of the ongoing ImmuneRACE study and from 1,200 or so subjects provided by 6 global collaborators. The sample metadata nearly always contained a de-identified subject ID, COVID-19 status, age in years and sex. Where available, HLA class I and class II types were obtained from metadata supplied by the sample provider rather than from assay-based typing.

On the study overall, not on this receptor specifically: Clinical and demographic metadata were provided uncurated, with the amount varying by source and participant.

V and J lose 10 bases and 0 bases, and a span of 10 bases separates them. CDR1 SNHLY and CDR2 FYNNEI were looked up in the germline V gene. Spanning cysteine to phenylalanine, the CDR3 consists of 12 amino acids. Solely the CDR3 DNA is kept, with 36 bases framed from the first base. The immunoSEQ Assay, a bias-controlled multiplex PCR, was used to amplify TCRbeta CDR3 regions from genomic DNA. The paper's processing steps were these. The number of nucleated cells in each sample was estimated by amplification of reference gene primers within the assay. To quantify the absolute abundance of each unique TCRbeta CDR3 rearrangement, sequence reads were collapsed and filtered. For each sample, productive Simpson clonality was calculated as the square root of Simpson's diversity index over productive rearrangements. TCRdb retrieved this table from immuneACCESS and kept in-frame rearrangements only. Not all clones are present; in checked studies, unresolved V genes account for under half, and no reason is known for the remainder. V, J and clone size are those of that table, while D and trimming were read from the DNA. The sample includes approximately 200,000 clones, with roughly nine tenths observed a single time. The ten largest clones capture around 3.2% of the sample.

Participants in the prospective study were aged 18 to 89 years, lived in approximately 26 United States geographic areas, and enrolled through a virtual design. Cohort assignment in the prospective study relied on participant-reported clinical history from a screening survey and a study questionnaire. In the prospective study, mobile phlebotomists collected whole blood, serum and a nasopharyngeal or oropharyngeal swab from each participant. Additional blood draws and questionnaires over an approximately two-month period could optionally be provided by prospective study participants. Before DNA extraction, prospective study blood samples were shipped either frozen or at room temperature.

The source of this sequence is a woman aged 18-35 years in a cohort exposed to, infected with or recovered from COVID-19 (not recorded which). The chain is made from TRBV2 and TRBJ2-7, with a weak D call of TRBD1 (6 bases match). Sequenced: PBMCs or T cells enriched from blood (not recorded which). The nucleotide sequence reads TGTGCCACCGGGGACAACTCCTACGAGCAGTACTTC. Its protein is CATGDNSYEQYF.